This T cell receptor (beta chain) was sequenced in a study of neurological immune-mediated disorders (dated by TCRdb to the late 2010s). Concerning the study at large: Peripheral blood TCR-beta repertoires from HTLV-I-associated myelopathy (HAM/TSP) patients, multiple sclerosis patients and healthy controls were compared by UMI-based sequencing. Technical triplicate libraries were sequenced to precisely calculate the variability in frequency of each individual clone. The approximately 100 TCR-beta libraries included longitudinal samples, technical triplicates and paired sorted CD4+ and CD8+ T-cell subsets alongside PBMC samples. The cohort comprised 68 subjects: some 15 HAM/TSP patients, approximately 34 multiple sclerosis patients and 20 healthy controls. Results the study describes overall, beyond this receptor: The highest TCR clonal expansion was observed in HAM/TSP patients, whereas the lowest was observed in MS patients, even when compared with healthy controls. No identical CDR3 amino acid sequences were found to be shared among expanded clones across subjects, suggesting that TCR-beta repertoires were private in all groups.

Notes on this clonotype: Its target antigen remains unknown. Base qualities are not at hand, and no much larger clone is one base apart.

The time point label here, explained by the study, means: technical triplicate 2. For sorted-subset TCR libraries, 1 million sorted CD4+ or CD8+ T cells were used. Peripheral blood was subjected to Ficoll-Hypaque density gradient centrifugation to isolate PBMCs, which were then cryopreserved in liquid nitrogen. Paired sorted CD4+ and CD8+ subsets came from healthy controls, HAM/TSP patients and MS patients. Including the terminal cysteine and phenylalanine, the CDR3 comprises 14 residues. Of the read, only the CDR3 DNA is kept; its 42 bases are in frame from base 1. CDR1 is given as MDHEN and CDR2 as SYDVKM, both from the germline V gene. cDNA was synthesized by template-switch 5'RACE using a primer carrying a 10-nucleotide random unique molecular identifier by which each TCR transcript was tagged. Each sequencing run produced over 190 million TCR-beta sequences covering 15-18 subjects. The RNeasy kit was used to extract total RNA. TCR-beta VDJ regions were amplified with primers for the TCR constant region and the 5'RACE anchor, using the KAPA Real-time Library Amplification kit. Sample indexes and Illumina adaptors were added in a first PCR, after which library yield was increased in a second PCR. The roughly 650 bp TCR product was size-selected on a 2% E-gel SizeSelection system after Ampure bead purification. Library quality was checked on a Bioanalyzer, concentration was measured with Qubit, and libraries were quantified with the Kapa Library Quantification kit before pooling. An Illumina HiSeq 2500 sequenced the libraries paired-end 2 x 150 bp. To increase sequence diversity, roughly 24-32% phiX was spiked into each library pool. In the authors' own workflow: Quality-filtered reads were processed with the UMI-based MiGEC pipeline, which removed over 85% of raw TCR sequences during error correction. VDJ genes were aligned to IMGT germline references, and clonotypes were defined by unique CDR3 amino acid sequence plus V-J genes. Clonal expansion, Shannon diversity and CDR3 relatedness (CalcPairwiseDistances, ClusterSamples) were evaluated with VDJtools, and phylogenetic trees were built with CLCbio workbench. Using coefficient-of-variation modelling across technical triplicates, the study counted a clone as expanded if it had at least 8 unique UMIs. TCRdb trimmed the raw reads at Q25, called clones with MiXCR and kept productive beta chains. Each record represents a unique CDR3 protein, reported with the most common genes and DNA among its rows. The V and J calls, along with clone size, are taken from TCRdb and not from the paper's own processing. Within this sample are more than 30,000 distinct CDR3 sequences, with 10% to 15% of them counted one time only. In total, the top ten clones hold approximately 5.6% of the sample.

The sequence was obtained from a female donor with HTLV-1-associated myelopathy (HAM/TSP). The sequence links TRBV28 to TRBJ2-7; 7 bases in the junction line up with TRBD1. The better agreement between TRBJ2-1 and the DNA end casts doubt on the J call. The sample consisted of CD4+ T cells from blood. The nucleotide sequence reads as follows: TGTGCCAGGAGCCAAGACAGGGCTTTCCACGAGCAGTTCTTC. Its product reads: CARSQDRAFHEQFF.